Listed here are 30 T cell receptor beta chains from one sample, sequenced in a study of T cells in Graves' hyperthyroidism and ophthalmopathy. RNA transcripts provided the source from which TCR beta CDR3 regions were amplified. The study used the HTBI primer set for a first-round RT-PCR of the TCR CDR3. TCRdb re-derived calls from the multiplex PCR reads in MiXCR, one entry per CDR3 protein. The sample shows around 480,000 distinct CDR3 sequences, 13% to 15% of them seen only once. The sequenced sample consisted of blood. Every receptor here comes from a woman in her late teens or twenties with Graves' hyperthyroidism.

Concerning this clonotype itself: Given a much more abundant clone one base away, this may be a read error. The genes are TRBV5-1 and TRBJ2-1; D call uncertain. Germline values: CDR1 SGHRS, CDR2 YFSETQ. The CDR3 totals 17 residues. The CDR3 nucleotides read TGCGCCAGCTGCTTGGAGACTCCAAGGAGCCACTACAATGAGCAGTTCTTC. As protein: CASCLETPRSHYNEQFF.

At least ten counts were recorded for this clonotype. V and J are TRBV7-9 and TRBJ1-3; TRBD1 is a possible D gene (6 bases). V shed 4 bases and J shed 0 bases, with 10 bases lying between them. The CDR3 length is 15 residues. Germline V gene sequence: CDR1 SEHNR, CDR2 FQNEAQ (reference sequence). The CDR3 coding sequence is TGTGCCAGCAGCTCACAGGGAAACTCTGGAAACACCATATATTTT. Translating gives CASSSQGNSGNTIYF.

This clonotype was seen many times. The V gene is TRBV11-2, the J gene TRBJ2-1, with 11 bases aligning to TRBD2. There are 16 residues in the CDR3. The germline V gene has CDR1 SGHAT and CDR2 FQNNGV. The ends lost 0 bases at V and 4 bases at J; junction bases unmatched: 2. The CDR3 DNA follows: TGTGCCAGCAGCTTAGAAGGGACTAGCGGTTACAATGAGCAGTTCTTC. Protein sequence: CASSLEGTSGYNEQFF.

This clonotype was recorded many times. The chain uses TRBV24-1 and TRBJ2-7; 8 bases are a match to TRBD1. Germline V gene sequence: CDR1 KGHDR, CDR2 SFDVKD. V lost 3 bases and J lost 2; bases outside the gene matches: 2. The CDR3 extends over 14 amino acids. The CDR3 DNA is TGTGCCACCAGTGATACGACAGGGGCCTACGAGCAGTACTTC. Translation: CATSDTTGAYEQYF.

The chain is built from TRBV7-3 and TRBJ2-5; D may be TRBD2 (6 bases). V lost 8 bases and J lost 1, with 11 bases in between. Looked up from germline, CDR1 is SGHTA and CDR2 is FQGTGA. The CDR3 has 13 amino acids. CDR3: CASGSGPQETQYF. CDR3 nucleotide sequence: TGTGCCAGCGGGAGCGGGCCCCAAGAGACCCAGTACTTC.

This clonotype was counted only a few times. The V gene is TRBV7-2, the J gene TRBJ1-5; 8 bases agree with TRBD1. Per germline, CDR1 SGHTA and CDR2 FQGNSA. The CDR3 spans 15 residues. The trim removed 3 bases at V and 3 bases at J, leaving 4 bases unmatched. In DNA, the CDR3 is TGTGCCAGCAGCTTCCAGACAGGGGACAATCAGCCCCAGCATTTT. Its translation is CASSFQTGDNQPQHF. The complete variable domain, with remaining parts taken from reference TRBV7-2 and TRBJ1-5, reads GAGVSQSPSNKVTEKGKDVELRCDPISGHTALYWYRQSLGQGLEFLIYFQGNSAPDKSGLPSDRFSAERTGGSVSTLTIQRTQQEDSAVYLCASSFQTGDNQPQHFGDGTRLSIL.

This clonotype was observed a handful of times. V and J are TRBV29-1 and TRBJ2-5, with 9 bases matching TRBD2. Germline V gives CDR1 SQVTM, CDR2 ANQGSEA. The J segment lost 2 bases and the V segment lost 2 bases, leaving 6 bases of the junction unmatched. This CDR3 contains 15 residues. The CDR3, as DNA: TGCAGCGTTGAAACCAGCGGGAGGCTGCAAGAGACCCAGTACTTC. Translation: CSVETSGRLQETQYF.

This clonotype was seen at least ten times. The chain joins TRBV2 to TRBJ2-3; 11 positions agree with TRBD2. After removal of 5 bases from V and 4 bases from J, the junction contained 2 bases not matched to a gene. Germline lookup yields CDR1 SNHLY and CDR2 FYNNEI. CDR3 length: 14 amino acids. The CDR3 bases are TGTGCCAGCAGTAAGGGACTAGCGGCAGATACGCAGTATTTT. Amino acids: CASSKGLAADTQYF.

Only a few counts were recorded for this clonotype. The V call is TRBV10-1, the J call TRBJ2-3; perhaps TRBD2 as D (6 bases). The length of the CDR3 is 14 residues. Trimming removed 4 bases from V and 5 bases from J, with 13 bases in between. CDR1 is WNHNN, CDR2 SYGVQD, per germline (reference sequence). CDR3 protein: CASSVGTLKDTQYF. The CDR3 nucleotides read TGCGCCAGCAGTGTGGGGACTCTGAAAGATACGCAGTATTTT.

In its sample, this clonotype was seen a few times. The chain uses TRBV19 and TRBJ2-7; 8 bases line up with TRBD2. The CDR3 has 14 residues. The V and J ends lost 3 bases and 4 bases, in that order; junction bases with no gene match: 5. Germline CDR1 and CDR2: LNHDA and SQIVND (reference sequence). CDR3 residues: CASSIREGAYEQYF. The CDR3 nucleotides read TGTGCCAGTAGTATCCGGGAGGGCGCGTACGAGCAGTACTTC.

Notes on this clonotype: A much larger clone is a single base away; this may be a read error. The gene calls are TRBV13 and TRBJ2-1; D is tentatively TRBD1 or TRBD2 (6 bases each). The CDR3 has 14 amino acids. V lost 6 bases to trimming and J lost 8 bases, with 17 bases between them. Per germline, CDR1 PRHDT and CDR2 FYEKMQ (reference sequence). The CDR3 loop is CASSRLGGLDEQFF. The CDR3 bases are TGTGCCAGCAGTCGACTAGGGGGGCTCGATGAGCAGTTCTTC.

The sample holds many counts of this clonotype. J is TRBJ2-7 and V is TRBV28; no definite D call. The germline gives CDR1 MDHEN, CDR2 SYDVKM. There are 11 residues in the CDR3. The V gene lost 4 bases and the J gene lost 4 bases, with 5 bases spanning the gap. The CDR3 DNA reads TGTGCCAGCAGTTCCGTATACGAGCAGTACGTC. Its translation is CASSSVYEQYV.

This clonotype was seen a handful of times. This chain uses TRBV4-1 with TRBJ1-5, with D hard to call. The CDR3 is made up of 16 amino acids. CDR1 is MGHRA and CDR2 is YSYEKL in the germline V gene. V shed 0 bases and J shed 5 bases, with 14 bases lying between them. CDR3 region: CASSQESGYVDQPQHF. The CDR3 nucleotides are TGCGCCAGCAGCCAAGAATCCGGGTATGTGGATCAGCCCCAGCATTTT.

This clonotype came up many times. V and J are TRBV30 and TRBJ2-5; TRBD1 agrees at 11 bases. J lost 5 bases, V lost 4 bases, and 15 bases had no gene match. Germline assignment: CDR1 GTSNPN and CDR2 SVGIG (reference sequence). CDR3 length equals 17 residues. The CDR3 DNA reads as TGTGCCTGGACTGGCCTCCCGGACAGGGGGCCGTTGGAGACCCAGTACTTC. Amino acids: CAWTGLPDRGPLETQYF.

This clonotype was detected many times. This chain links TRBV27 with TRBJ1-1; 7 bases are a match to TRBD1. Per germline, CDR1 MNHEY and CDR2 SMNVEV (reference sequence). The V segment lost 3 bases and the J segment 0 bases; nucleotides outside the gene matches: 7. The CDR3 extends over 16 amino acids. CDR3 loop: CASSFIPGGVNTEAFF. CDR3 DNA: TGTGCCAGCAGTTTCATACCAGGGGGGGTGAACACTGAAGCTTTCTTT.

This clonotype was observed a handful of times. V gene TRBV9 combines with J gene TRBJ2-2; 9 nucleotides align to TRBD2. Trimming cost V 4 bases and J 6 bases; bases outside gene matches: 7. The CDR3 runs to 15 residues. Germline CDR1 reads SGDLS; CDR2 reads YYNGEE. The CDR3 sequence: CASSPAGLAAGELFF. CDR3 bases: TGTGCCAGCAGCCCTGCGGGACTAGCTGCCGGGGAGCTGTTTTTT.

The rearrangement joins TRBV30 to TRBJ1-4; D is possibly TRBD1 (5 bases). This CDR3 has 14 amino acids. V was cut by 3 bases and J by 10 bases, with 18 bases left in between. CDR1 and CDR2 (germline): GTSNPN, SVGIG (reference sequence). The CDR3: CAWRTGTREGKLFF. The CDR3 DNA reads as TGTGCCTGGAGGACCGGGACCAGGGAAGGAAAACTGTTTTTT.

In its sample, this clonotype was seen many times. The V call is TRBV10-3, the J call TRBJ2-1, with 8 bases matching TRBD2. The CDR3 runs to 13 residues. V lost 10 bases, J lost 5 bases, and 7 bases stayed unmatched. Germline V gene sequence: CDR1 ENHRY, CDR2 SYGVKD. The CDR3 bases are TGTGCCAGTCGGGAGGGCCTAAACAATGAGCAGTTCTTC. Translating it yields CASREGLNNEQFF.

This clonotype was recorded a few times. A much larger clonotype is one base distant, so this may be a read error. The chain is built from TRBV2 and TRBJ1-4; 11 positions agree with TRBD1. Germline lookup yields CDR1 SNHLY and CDR2 FYNNEI. With V trimmed by 8 bases and J by 9 bases, 5 bases remained unmatched. The CDR3 has 13 amino acids. This CDR3 reads CASVDRGPKKLFF. The CDR3 DNA is TGTGCCAGCGTGGACAGGGGGCCTAAAAAACTGTTTTTT.

The sample holds many counts of this clonotype. V gene TRBV20-1 combines with J gene TRBJ2-3, with D perhaps matching TRBD1 (5 bases). The CDR3 has 15 amino acids. Germline V lookup: CDR1 DFQATT, CDR2 SNEGSKA (reference sequence). Deletions cut 1 base from V and 0 bases from J, with 11 bases between. The CDR3 reads CSARGRVSSTDTQYF. The CDR3 DNA reads TGCAGTGCTAGAGGCAGGGTCTCTAGCACAGATACGCAGTATTTT.

This rearrangement joins TRBV18 to TRBJ1-3; D is possibly TRBD1 (6 bases). The V gene lost 3 bases and the J gene lost 4 bases, with 10 bases spanning the gap. This CDR3 region has 14 residues. The germline V gene encodes CDR1 KGHSH and CDR2 LQKENI. CDR3 bases: TGTGCCAGCTCACCGGGACAACTCGGAAACACCATATATTTT. Translated, it gives CASSPGQLGNTIYF.

V usage is TRBV10-3 and J usage is TRBJ2-7, with TRBD2 matching 7 bases. The CDR3 has 13 amino acids. With 10 bases clipped from V and 2 bases from J, the junction kept 8 bases outside the gene matches. Germline V gene sequence: CDR1 ENHRY, CDR2 SYGVKD. CDR3 nucleotide sequence: TGTGCCACCGGCTGGGGGGGAACCTACGAGCAGTACTTC. Its translation: CATGWGGTYEQYF.

The chain has TRBV7-9 and TRBJ2-2, with 11 bases lining up with TRBD1. The CDR3 extends over 14 amino acids. V shed 5 bases, J shed 7 bases, and the junction held 3 bases outside the gene matches. Germline loops: CDR1 SEHNR, CDR2 FQNEAQ (reference sequence). CDR3 DNA sequence: TGTGCCAGCAGCCTGGGACAGGGGGTCGGGGAGCTGTTTTTT. It yields the protein CASSLGQGVGELFF.

Turning to this clonotype: A much larger clonotype is one base distant, so this may be a read error. No conserved phenylalanine or tryptophan is present at the end of the CDR3, so a read error is the likely explanation. Here the CDR3 DNA reads TGTGCCAGCAGTTCCCCGGGACAGGGGGTATTCACCGGGGAGCTGTTTCTT. Its protein is CASSSPGQGVFTGELFL. This chain uses TRBV6-9 with TRBJ2-2; TRBD1 agrees at 11 bases. After removal of 4 bases from V and 4 bases from J, the junction contained 8 bases not matched to a gene. There are 17 residues in the CDR3. The V gene's germline CDR1 is MNHGY and CDR2 SVAAGI.

This clonotype was observed many times. The genes are TRBV19 and TRBJ1-5; TRBD1 is a possible D gene (6 bases). Trimming took off 7 bases at V and 5 bases at J, with 27 bases between the two ends. The CDR3 is 18 residues long. The germline gives CDR1 LNHDA, CDR2 SQIVND (reference sequence). In nucleotides, the CDR3 is TGTGCCAGTACAGCTCTCTCTCCGGGCAGGGGAATAGATCAGCCCCAGCATTTT. Translated: CASTALSPGRGIDQPQHF. The variable domain in full, completed from reference TRBV19 and TRBJ1-5, reads DGGITQSPKYLFRKEGQNVTLSCEQNLNHDAMYWYRQDPGQGLRLIYYSQIVNDFQKGDIAEGYSVSREKKESFPLTVTSAQKNPTAFYLCASTALSPGRGIDQPQHFGDGTRLSIL.

This clonotype was picked up a small number of times. This chain links TRBV6-2 or TRBV6-3 with TRBJ2-7; no firm D call. Trimming took off 8 bases at V and 0 bases at J, with 11 bases between the two ends. Germline assignment: CDR1 MNHEY and CDR2 SVGEGT. CDR3 size: 13 residues. CDR3 coding DNA: TGTGCCAGCGTCGGGCCTTCCTCCTACGAGCAGTACTTC. This codes for CASVGPSSYEQYF.

This clonotype was counted only a few times. CDR3 amino acids: CASRPGTSGRDTQYF. CDR3 nucleotide sequence: TGTGCCAGCAGACCCGGGACTAGCGGGAGGGATACGCAGTATTTT. The chain links TRBV7-9 to TRBJ2-3; TRBD2 aligns across 15 bases. There are 15 residues in the CDR3. Looked up from germline, CDR1 is SEHNR and CDR2 is FQNEAQ (reference sequence). V shed 6 bases and J 6 bases; nucleotides not matched to a gene: 4. The full variable domain, in which reference TRBV7-9 and TRBJ2-3 provide the parts outside the CDR3, is DTGVSQNPRHKITKRGQNVTFRCDPISEHNRLYWYRQTLGQGPEFLTYFQNEAQLEKSRLLSDRFSAERPKGSFSTLEIQRTEQGDSAMYLCASRPGTSGRDTQYFGPGTRLTVL.

This clonotype was counted at least ten times. The chain carries TRBV20-1 and TRBJ2-1; 8 bases map to TRBD2. The CDR3 length is 14 residues. Trimming at V came to 1 base and at J to 9 bases, leaving 8 bases not matched to a gene. Per germline, CDR1 DFQATT and CDR2 SNEGSKA (reference sequence). CDR3: CSARASAGGREQFF. CDR3 bases: TGCAGTGCTAGAGCCAGCGCGGGAGGACGTGAGCAGTTCTTC.

This clonotype was counted many times. DNA for the CDR3: TGTGCCAGTAGCCCCAAGAACGGCTTACAAGGTGAAAAACTGTTTTTT. Its protein product is CASSPKNGLQGEKLFF. J is TRBJ1-4 and V is TRBV19; D is uncertain. This CDR3 has 16 residues. V gave up 6 bases and J gave up 7 bases, with 21 bases separating them. The germline CDR1 and CDR2 sequences are LNHDA and SQIVND (reference sequence).

Regarding this clonotype: One base away lies a much larger clone, so this may be a sequencing read error. V usage is TRBV19 and J usage is TRBJ2-7, with 7 bases identical to TRBD2. Germline-derived CDR1 and CDR2 are LNHDA and SQIVND (reference sequence). V was clipped by 2 bases and J by 0 bases; unmatched bases: 4. This CDR3 has 15 amino acids. The CDR3 loop reads CASSIKGLSSYEQYF. The CDR3 DNA reads TGTGCCAGTAGTATAAAGGGACTAAGCTCCTACGAGCAGTACTTC.